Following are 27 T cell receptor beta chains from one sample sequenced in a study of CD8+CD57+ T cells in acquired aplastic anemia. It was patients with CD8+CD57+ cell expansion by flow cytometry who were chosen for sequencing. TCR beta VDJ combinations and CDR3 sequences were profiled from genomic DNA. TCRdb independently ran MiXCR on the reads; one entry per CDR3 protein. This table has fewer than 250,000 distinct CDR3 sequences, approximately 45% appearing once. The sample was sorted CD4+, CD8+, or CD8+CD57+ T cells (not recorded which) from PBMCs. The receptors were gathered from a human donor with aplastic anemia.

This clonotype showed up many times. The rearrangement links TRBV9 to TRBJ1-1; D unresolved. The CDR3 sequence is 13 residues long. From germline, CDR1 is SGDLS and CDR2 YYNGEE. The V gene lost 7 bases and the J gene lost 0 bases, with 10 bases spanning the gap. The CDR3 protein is CASEQKVNTEAFF. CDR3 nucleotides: TGTGCCAGCGAGCAGAAAGTGAACACTGAAGCTTTCTTT.

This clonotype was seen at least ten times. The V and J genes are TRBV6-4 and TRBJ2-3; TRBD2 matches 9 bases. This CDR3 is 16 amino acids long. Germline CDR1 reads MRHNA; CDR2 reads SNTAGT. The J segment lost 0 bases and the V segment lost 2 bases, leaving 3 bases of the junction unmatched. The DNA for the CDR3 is TGTGCCAGCAGTGACGTAGCGGGGGCTAGCACAGATACGCAGTATTTT. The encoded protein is CASSDVAGASTDTQYF.

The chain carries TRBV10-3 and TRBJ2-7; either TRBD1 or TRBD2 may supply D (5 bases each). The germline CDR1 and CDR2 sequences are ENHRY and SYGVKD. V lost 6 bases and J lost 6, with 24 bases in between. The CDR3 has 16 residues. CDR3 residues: CAIRTSLLGTHSEQYF. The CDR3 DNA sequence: TGTGCCATCAGAACATCCCTCTTGGGGACCCACTCCGAGCAGTACTTC.

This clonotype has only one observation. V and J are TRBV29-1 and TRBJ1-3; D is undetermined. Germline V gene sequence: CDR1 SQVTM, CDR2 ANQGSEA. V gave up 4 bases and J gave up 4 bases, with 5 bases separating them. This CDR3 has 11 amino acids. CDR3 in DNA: TGCAGCGTTGGGAACGGAAACACCATATATTTT. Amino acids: CSVGNGNTIYF. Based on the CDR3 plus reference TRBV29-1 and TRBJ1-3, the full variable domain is SAVISQKPSRDICQRGTSLTIQCQVDSQVTMMFWYRQQPGQSLTLIATANQGSEATYESGFVIDKFPISRPNLTFSTLTVSNMSPEDSSIYLCSVGNGNTIYFGEGSWLTVV.

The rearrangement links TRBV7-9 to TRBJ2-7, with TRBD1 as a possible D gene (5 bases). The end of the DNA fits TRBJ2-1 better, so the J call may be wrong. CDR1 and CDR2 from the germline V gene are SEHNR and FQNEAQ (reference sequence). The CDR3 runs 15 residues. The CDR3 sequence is CASSLSDSVYYEQFF. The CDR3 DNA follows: TGTGCCAGCAGCTTATCCGACAGCGTGTACTACGAGCAGTTCTTC.

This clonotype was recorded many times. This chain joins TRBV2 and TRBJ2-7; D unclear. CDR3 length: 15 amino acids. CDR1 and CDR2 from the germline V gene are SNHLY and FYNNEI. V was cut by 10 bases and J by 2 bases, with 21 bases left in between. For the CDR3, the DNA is TGTGCCATCAATCCCCCGGATGGAAGGACCTACGAGCAGTACTTC. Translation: CAINPPDGRTYEQYF.

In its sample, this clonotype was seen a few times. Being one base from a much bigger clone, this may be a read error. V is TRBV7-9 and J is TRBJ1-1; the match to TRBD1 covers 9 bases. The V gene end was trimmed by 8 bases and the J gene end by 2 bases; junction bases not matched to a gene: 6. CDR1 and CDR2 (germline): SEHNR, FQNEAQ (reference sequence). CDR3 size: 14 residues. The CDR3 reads CASGQGTENTEAFF. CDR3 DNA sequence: TGTGCCAGCGGACAGGGGACAGAAAACACTGAAGCTTTCTTT.

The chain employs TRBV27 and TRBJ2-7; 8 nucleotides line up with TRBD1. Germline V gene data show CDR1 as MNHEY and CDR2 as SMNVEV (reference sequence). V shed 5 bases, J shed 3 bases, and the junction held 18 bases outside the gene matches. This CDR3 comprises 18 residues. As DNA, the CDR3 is TGTGCCAGCAGTAAATTCGCGACAGGGGCCCAAATATTCTACGAGCAGTACTTC. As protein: CASSKFATGAQIFYEQYF.

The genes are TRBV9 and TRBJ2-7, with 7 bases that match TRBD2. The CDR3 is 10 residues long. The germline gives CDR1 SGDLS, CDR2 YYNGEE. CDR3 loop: CASSSRTSEV. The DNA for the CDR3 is TGTGCCAGCAGTTCCCGTACTAGCGAGGTT.

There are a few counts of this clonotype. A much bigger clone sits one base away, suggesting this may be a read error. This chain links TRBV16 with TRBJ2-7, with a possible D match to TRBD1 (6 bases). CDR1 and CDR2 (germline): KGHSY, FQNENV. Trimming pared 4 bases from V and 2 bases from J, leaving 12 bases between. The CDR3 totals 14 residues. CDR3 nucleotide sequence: TGTGCCAGCAGCCGCGACAGGCCGACCTACGAGCAGTACTTC. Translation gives CASSRDRPTYEQYF.

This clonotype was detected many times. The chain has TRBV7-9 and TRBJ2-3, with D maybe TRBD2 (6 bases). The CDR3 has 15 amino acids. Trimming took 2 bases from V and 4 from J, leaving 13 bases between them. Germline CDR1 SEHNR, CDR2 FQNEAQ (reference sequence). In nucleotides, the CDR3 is TGTGCCAGCAGCTTAAGGAGGGGACGAGCAGATACGCAGTATTTT. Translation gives CASSLRRGRADTQYF.

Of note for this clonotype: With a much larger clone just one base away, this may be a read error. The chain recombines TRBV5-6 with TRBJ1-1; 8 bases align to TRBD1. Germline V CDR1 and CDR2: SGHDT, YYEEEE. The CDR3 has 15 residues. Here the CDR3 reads CASSQRTGTHTGAFF. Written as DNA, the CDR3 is TGTGCCAGCAGCCAACGGACAGGGACTCACACTGGAGCTTTCTTT. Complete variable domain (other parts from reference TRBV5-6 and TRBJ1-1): DAGVTQSPTHLIKTRGQQVTLRCSPKSGHDTVSWYQQALGQGPQFIFQYYEEEERQRGNFPDRFSGHQFPNYSSELNVNALLLGDSALYLCASSQRTGTHTGAFFGQGTRLTVV.

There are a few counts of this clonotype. In DNA form, the CDR3 reads TGTGCCAGCAGCTTAGAAGGTCCACGCGATACGCAGTATTTT. Protein: CASSLEGPRDTQYF. The chain links TRBV7-8 to TRBJ2-3, with D unclear. The CDR3 has 14 residues. CDR1 is SGHVS and CDR2 is FQNEAQ in the germline V gene. The V and J ends lost 1 base and 6 bases respectively, with 11 bases between them.

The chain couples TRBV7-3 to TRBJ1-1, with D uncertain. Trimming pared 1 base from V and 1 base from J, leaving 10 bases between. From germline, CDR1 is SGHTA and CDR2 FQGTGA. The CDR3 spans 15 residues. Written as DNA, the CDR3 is TGTGCCAGCAGCTTAAGGGCCCTTTCGAACACTGAAGCTTTCTTT. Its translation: CASSLRALSNTEAFF.

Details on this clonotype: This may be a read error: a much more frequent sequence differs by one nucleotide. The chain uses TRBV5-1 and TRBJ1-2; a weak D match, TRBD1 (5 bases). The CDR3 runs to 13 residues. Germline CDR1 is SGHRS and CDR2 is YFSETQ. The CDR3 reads CASSLGVGYSYTF. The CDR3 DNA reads TGTGCCAGCAGTTTGGGGGTTGGCTATAGCTACACCTTC.

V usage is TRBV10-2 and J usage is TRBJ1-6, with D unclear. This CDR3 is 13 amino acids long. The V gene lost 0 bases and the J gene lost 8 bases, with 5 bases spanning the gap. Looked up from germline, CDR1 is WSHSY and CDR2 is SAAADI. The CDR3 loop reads CASSESTHSPLHF. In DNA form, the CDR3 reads TGCGCCAGCAGTGAGTCGACTCATTCACCCCTCCACTTT.

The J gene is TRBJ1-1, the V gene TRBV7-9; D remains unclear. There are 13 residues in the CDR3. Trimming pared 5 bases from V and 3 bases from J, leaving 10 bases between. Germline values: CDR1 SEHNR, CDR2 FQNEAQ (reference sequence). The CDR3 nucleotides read TGTGCCAGCAGCCATACCGTCGACACTGAAGCTTTCTTT. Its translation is CASSHTVDTEAFF.

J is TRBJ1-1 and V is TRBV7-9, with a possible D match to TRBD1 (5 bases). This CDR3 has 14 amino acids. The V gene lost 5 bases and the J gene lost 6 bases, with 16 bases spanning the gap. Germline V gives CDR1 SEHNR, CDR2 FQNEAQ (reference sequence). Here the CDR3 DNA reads TGTGCCAGCAGCCGCCTCCCACTACAGGCTGAAGCTTTCTTT. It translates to CASSRLPLQAEAFF.

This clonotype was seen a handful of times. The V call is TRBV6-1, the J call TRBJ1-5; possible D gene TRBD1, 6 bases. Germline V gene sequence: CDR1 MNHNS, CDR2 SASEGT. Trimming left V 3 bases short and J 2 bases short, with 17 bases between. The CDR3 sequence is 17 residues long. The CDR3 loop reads CASSERPSGVGNQPQHF. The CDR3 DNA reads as TGTGCCAGCAGTGAGCGACCCTCAGGGGTTGGCAATCAGCCCCAGCATTTT.

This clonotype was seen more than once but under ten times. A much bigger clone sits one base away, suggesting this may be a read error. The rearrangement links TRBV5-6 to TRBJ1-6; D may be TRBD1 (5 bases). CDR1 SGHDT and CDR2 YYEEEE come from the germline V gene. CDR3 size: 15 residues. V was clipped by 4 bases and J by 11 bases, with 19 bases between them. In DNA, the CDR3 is TGTGCCAGCAGCCCCGGCCCAGGGAGGGTTCCACCCCTCCACTTT. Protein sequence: CASSPGPGRVPPLHF.

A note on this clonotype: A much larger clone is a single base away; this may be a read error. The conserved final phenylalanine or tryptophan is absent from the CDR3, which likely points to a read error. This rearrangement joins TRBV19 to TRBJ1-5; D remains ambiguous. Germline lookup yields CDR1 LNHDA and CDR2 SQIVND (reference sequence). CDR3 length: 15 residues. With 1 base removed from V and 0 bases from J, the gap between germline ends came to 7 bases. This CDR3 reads CASSIGLHSNQPQHS. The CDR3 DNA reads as TGTGCCAGTAGTATAGGACTTCATAGCAATCAGCCCCAGCATTCT.

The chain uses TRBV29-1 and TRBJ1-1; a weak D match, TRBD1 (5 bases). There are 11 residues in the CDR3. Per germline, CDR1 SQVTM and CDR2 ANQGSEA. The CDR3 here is CTITRVIEAFF. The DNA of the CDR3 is TGCACAATTACCAGGGTCATTGAAGCTTTCTTT.

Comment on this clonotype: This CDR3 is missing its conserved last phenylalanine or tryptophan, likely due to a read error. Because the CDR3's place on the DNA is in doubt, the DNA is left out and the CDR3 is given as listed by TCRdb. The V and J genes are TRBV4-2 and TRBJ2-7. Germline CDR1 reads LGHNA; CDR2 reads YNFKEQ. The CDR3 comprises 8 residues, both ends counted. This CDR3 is CASSREVS.

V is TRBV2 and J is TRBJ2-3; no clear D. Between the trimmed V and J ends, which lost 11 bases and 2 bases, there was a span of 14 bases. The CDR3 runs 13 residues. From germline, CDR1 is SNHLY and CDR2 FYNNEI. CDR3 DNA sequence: TGTGCCCAGCTCTGGGGTTACACAGATACGCAGTATTTT. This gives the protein CAQLWGYTDTQYF.

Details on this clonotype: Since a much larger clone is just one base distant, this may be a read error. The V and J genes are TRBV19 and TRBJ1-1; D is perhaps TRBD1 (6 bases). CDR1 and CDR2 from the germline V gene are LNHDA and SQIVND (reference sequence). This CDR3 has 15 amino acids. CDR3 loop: CASSIQRGSSTGAFF. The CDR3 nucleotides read TGTGCCAGTAGTATACAGAGGGGGTCCTCCACTGGAGCTTTCTTT.

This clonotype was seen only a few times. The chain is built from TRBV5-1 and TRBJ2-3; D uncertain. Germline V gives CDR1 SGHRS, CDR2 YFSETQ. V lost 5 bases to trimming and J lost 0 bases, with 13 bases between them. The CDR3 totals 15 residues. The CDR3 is CASRELGSSTDTQYF. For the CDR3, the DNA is TGCGCCAGCAGGGAGCTTGGATCCAGCACAGATACGCAGTATTTT.

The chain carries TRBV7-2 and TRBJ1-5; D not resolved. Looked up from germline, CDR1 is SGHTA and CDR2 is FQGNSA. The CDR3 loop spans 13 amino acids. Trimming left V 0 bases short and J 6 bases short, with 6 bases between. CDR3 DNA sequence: TGTGCCAGCAGCTTAGCGAGCCTTCAGCCCCAGCATTTT. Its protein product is CASSLASLQPQHF.